This section outlines one T cell receptor beta chain sequence together with its context. The data belong to a study of control samples from healthy donors and cancer patients. The table came from immunoSEQ multiplex PCR; TCRdb's copy has only in-frame clones and leaves some out. The table lists around 80,000 clones, approximately 94% of them singletons. CDR1 LGHDT and CDR2 YNNKEL come from the germline V gene (reference sequence). Trimming at V came to 5 bases and at J to 6 bases, leaving 8 bases not matched to a gene. The length of the CDR3 is 14 residues. The receptor's source is a woman in her 30s in good health. The V and J genes are TRBV3-1 (or the pseudogene TRBV3-2) and TRBJ2-7, with 9 bases identical to TRBD2. The sequencing sample was made of blood. CDR3: CASSRGPSGVEQYF. The CDR3 DNA is TGTGCCAGCAGCAGAGGTCCTAGCGGGGTCGAGCAGTACTTC.